This TCR beta chain was identified in a study of CD8+CD57+ T cells in acquired aplastic anemia. Using genomic DNA as the template, TCR beta VDJ and CDR3 profiling was carried out. MiXCR, applied by TCRdb to the reads, yields one record per CDR3 protein. The data hold approximately 160,000 distinct CDR3 sequences, with approximately 44% observed a single time. All sequencing subjects had displayed CD8+CD57+ cell expansion on flow cytometry. V lost 7 bases, J lost 6 bases, and 15 bases lay in between. Germline CDR1 KGHDR, CDR2 SFDVKD. The CDR3 contains 14 residues. The specimen was sorted CD4+, CD8+, or CD8+CD57+ T cells (not recorded which) from PBMCs. The V and J genes are TRBV24-1 and TRBJ1-5; no reliable D call. This sequence originates from a human donor with aplastic anemia. The CDR3: CATRSSGVIQPQHF. CDR3 DNA sequence: TGTGCCACCAGGTCTAGCGGGGTAATTCAGCCCCAGCATTTT.